Following are 26 T cell receptor beta chains from one sample sequenced in a study of cytomegalovirus exposure and HLA in healthy donors. PCR employed 60 Vbeta and 13 Jbeta primers. TCRdb's table, derived via immunoSEQ multiplex PCR, lists solely in-frame clones and lacks some. The sample carries roughly 70,000 clones, 75% recorded once. Sequencing was carried out using PBMCs. Every receptor here comes from a man between 65 and 85 years old in good health and CMV-seronegative.

The V call is TRBV5-5, the J call TRBJ1-3, with TRBD1 matching over 7 bases. The germline gives CDR1 SGHKS, CDR2 YYEKEE (reference sequence). This CDR3 spans 15 amino acids. V gave up 5 bases and J gave up 0 bases; unmatched junction bases: 5. CDR3 sequence reads: CASRGQTLSGNTIYF. The DNA for the CDR3 is TGTGCCAGCAGGGGACAGACGCTCTCTGGAAACACCATATATTTT.

The chain employs TRBV5-8 and TRBJ2-3; the D is unclear. Per germline, CDR1 SGHTS and CDR2 YDEGEE. The CDR3 is 15 residues long. V shed 1 base and J shed 3 bases, with 12 bases lying between them. The chain's CDR3 is CASSLRRSATDTQYF. Here the CDR3 DNA reads TGTGCCAGCAGCTTGCGCCGCAGTGCAACAGATACGCAGTATTTT. The full variable domain, its missing parts supplied by reference TRBV5-8 and TRBJ2-3, is EAGVTQSPTHLIKTRGQQATLRCSPISGHTSVYWYQQALGLGLQFLLWYDEGEERNRGNFPPRFSGRQFPNYSSELNVNALELEDSALYLCASSLRRSATDTQYFGPGTRLTVL.

The genes are TRBV5-4 and TRBJ2-2; D possibly corresponds to TRBD1 (5 bases). Germline values: CDR1 SGHNT, CDR2 YYREEE (reference sequence). CDR3 size: 14 residues. The V end was cut by 2 bases, the J end by 6 bases, with 11 bases between. The CDR3 sequence is CASSLEQGSGELFF. CDR3 sequence (DNA): TGTGCCAGCAGCTTAGAGCAGGGCTCCGGGGAGCTGTTTTTT.

V usage is TRBV10-3 and J usage is TRBJ1-1; D is undetermined. V was cut by 0 bases and J by 13 bases, with 12 bases left in between. The CDR3 is made up of 12 amino acids. Per the germline V gene, CDR1 is ENHRY and CDR2 is SYGVKD. The CDR3 nucleotides are TGTGCCATCAGTGAGTCAACAACCCCCTTTTTCTTT. Its translation: CAISESTTPFFF.

This clone showed up just a few times. V and J are TRBV11-3 and TRBJ2-2; D possibly corresponds to TRBD2 (6 bases). The CDR3 extends over 15 amino acids. Germline CDR1 reads SGHNT; CDR2 reads YENEEA. V gave up 5 bases and J gave up 4 bases, with 14 bases separating them. The CDR3 reads CASSRYGGGTGELFF. The CDR3 region has the DNA TGTGCCAGCAGCAGATATGGGGGAGGCACCGGGGAGCTGTTTTTT. The full variable domain, in which reference TRBV11-3 and TRBJ2-2 provide the parts outside the CDR3, is EAGVVQSPRYKIIEKKQPVAFWCNPISGHNTLYWYLQNLGQGPELLIRYENEEAVDDSQLPKDRFSAERLKGVDSTLKIQPAELGDSAVYLCASSRYGGGTGELFFGEGSRLTVL.

This clone was found a few times. This rearrangement joins TRBV5-6 to TRBJ2-2; maybe TRBD2 (5 bases). CDR1 is SGHDT and CDR2 is YYEEEE in the germline V gene. The CDR3 is 12 residues long. V was shortened by 4 bases and J by 7 bases, with 8 bases between the two germline ends. CDR3 residues: CASSRESGELFF. The CDR3 bases are TGTGCCAGCAGCCGGGAAAGCGGGGAGCTGTTTTTT. The full variable domain, rest sourced from reference TRBV5-6 and TRBJ2-2, is DAGVTQSPTHLIKTRGQQVTLRCSPKSGHDTVSWYQQALGQGPQFIFQYYEEEERQRGNFPDRFSGHQFPNYSSELNVNALLLGDSALYLCASSRESGELFFGEGSRLTVL.

The gene calls are TRBV4-1 and TRBJ2-1; no clear D gene. The CDR3 has 12 amino acids. The ends were cut back, 4 bases at V and 7 bases at J, with 8 bases in the middle. Germline V gene lookup returns CDR1 MGHRA and CDR2 YSYEKL. The CDR3 DNA follows: TGCGCCAGCAGCCTCGGTGTGAATGAGCAGTTCTTC. This codes for CASSLGVNEQFF.

This clone was observed a single time. The CDR3 protein is CASSPWTSYNEQFF. CDR3 DNA sequence: TGTGCCAGCTCACCTTGGACTTCCTACAATGAGCAGTTCTTC. This sequence joins TRBV18 and TRBJ2-1; D might be TRBD2 (5 bases). The germline V gene encodes CDR1 KGHSH and CDR2 LQKENI. This CDR3 has 14 amino acids. V was cut by 3 bases and J by 1 base, with 7 bases left in between.

The V and J genes are TRBV11-2 and TRBJ1-2, with TRBD1 identical over 10 bases. Germline CDR1 is SGHAT and CDR2 is FQNNGV. The V gene end was trimmed by 1 base and the J gene end by 8 bases; junction bases not matched to a gene: 7. The length of the CDR3 is 15 residues. CDR3 protein: CASSLALGQGGGYTF. CDR3 DNA: TGTGCCAGCAGCTTAGCCCTAGGACAGGGGGGAGGCTACACCTTC.

This chain links TRBV7-2 with TRBJ1-2; D is unclear. CDR3 length: 11 amino acids. Trimming cost V 5 bases and J 8 bases, with 9 bases left between them. Germline CDR1 reads SGHTA; CDR2 reads FQGNSA. The CDR3 here is CASSPLRGYTF. The CDR3 DNA follows: TGTGCCAGCAGCCCCCTAAGAGGCTACACCTTC.

This clone occurred once. The genes are TRBV5-4 and TRBJ2-1; TRBD2 matches at 7 bases. The CDR3 covers 16 residues. Trimming at V came to 0 bases and at J to 3 bases, leaving 6 bases not matched to a gene. The germline V gene has CDR1 SGHNT and CDR2 YYREEE (reference sequence). The CDR3 reads CASSLATGGSYNEQFF. In DNA form, the CDR3 reads TGTGCCAGCAGCTTGGCCACTGGCGGGAGCTACAATGAGCAGTTCTTC. The whole variable domain, filled in from reference TRBV5-4 and TRBJ2-1, reads ETGVTQSPTHLIKTRGQQVTLRCSSQSGHNTVSWYQQALGQGPQFIFQYYREEENGRGNFPPRFSGLQFPNYSSELNVNALELDDSALYLCASSLATGGSYNEQFFGPGTRLTVL.

This clone was picked up a small number of times. This chain uses TRBV6-5 with TRBJ2-2, with 9 bases aligning to TRBD2. This CDR3 contains 15 residues. V shed 5 bases and J 6 bases; nucleotides not matched to a gene: 7. Germline CDR1 MNHEY, CDR2 SVGAGI. In DNA form, the CDR3 reads TGTGCCAGCAGTAGAGGACTAGCGAGACCCGGGGAGCTGTTTTTT. Its protein product is CASSRGLARPGELFF.

The J gene is TRBJ1-2, the V gene TRBV6-6, with 7 bases lining up with TRBD1. Germline CDR1 and CDR2: MNHNY and SVGAGI (reference sequence). The CDR3 spans 13 residues. V shed 6 bases, J shed 1 base, and the junction held 2 bases outside the gene matches. The CDR3 reads CASRQGNNYGYTF. DNA of the CDR3: TGTGCCAGCAGACAGGGGAATAACTATGGCTACACCTTC.

This clone appeared a single time. The chain combines TRBV21-1 with TRBJ2-1; the table's D call, TRBD2, has no DNA check behind it. TRBV21-1 represents a pseudogene. The CDR3 is 18 amino acids. The CDR3 is CASSNLHPKGLHQHEQFF. The CDR3 nucleotides are TGTGCCAGCAGCAACCTCCACCCCAAGGGACTCCATCAGCATGAGCAGTTCTTC.

CDR3 DNA: TGTGCCAGCAGATTCGTTCTAGCGGGGACCTACGAGCAGTACTTC. Encoded protein: CASRFVLAGTYEQYF. V is TRBV6-6 and J is TRBJ2-7, with 9 bases identical to TRBD2. The CDR3 length is 15 residues. CDR1 MNHNY and CDR2 SVGAGI come from the germline V gene (reference sequence). The V and J ends lost 6 bases and 2 bases, in that order; junction bases with no gene match: 8.

This chain uses TRBV4-3 with TRBJ2-2; 10 bases map to TRBD2. Germline V gene lookup returns CDR1 LGHNA and CDR2 YSLEER. Trimming cost V 3 bases and J 0 bases; bases outside gene matches: 4. This CDR3 region has 17 residues. The CDR3: CASSHGLAEANTGELFF. The CDR3 bases are TGCGCCAGCAGCCACGGACTAGCGGAGGCGAACACCGGGGAGCTGTTTTTT.

This clone has only a few counts. The chain has TRBV6-5 and TRBJ1-1; D not certain. V lost 0 bases, J lost 2 bases, and 7 bases lay in between. The germline gives CDR1 MNHEY, CDR2 SVGAGI. CDR3 length: 14 amino acids. Written as DNA, the CDR3 is TGTGCCAGCAGTTACTCGAACATTAACACTGAAGCTTTCTTT. This translates into CASSYSNINTEAFF.

The J gene is TRBJ2-3, the V gene TRBV10-3; TRBD2 agrees at 8 bases. J was trimmed by 6 bases and V by 5 bases; bases with no gene match: 10. Germline CDR1 and CDR2: ENHRY and SYGVKD. The CDR3 totals 15 residues. The CDR3 DNA sequence: TGTGCCATCAGTTTCTCCGGGACTAGGCTGGATACGCAGTATTTT. Amino acids: CAISFSGTRLDTQYF.

The V and J genes are TRBV9 and TRBJ2-2; TRBD2 agrees at 10 bases. Unmatched junction bases numbered 10, after V lost 0 bases and J lost 5 bases. Germline-derived CDR1 and CDR2 are SGDLS and YYNGEE. CDR3 size: 18 residues. CDR3 loop: CASSVGASGSLGTGELFF. CDR3 in DNA: TGTGCCAGCAGCGTAGGGGCTAGCGGGAGTCTTGGAACCGGGGAGCTGTTTTTT.

The genes are TRBV27 and TRBJ1-2; D perhaps matches TRBD1 (5 bases). Trimming took 5 bases from V and 4 from J, leaving 14 bases between them. The CDR3 runs 14 residues. The germline gives CDR1 MNHEY, CDR2 SMNVEV (reference sequence). The CDR3 nucleotides are TGTGCCAGCAGTCCGTGGGGGGTAGGCTATGGCTACACCTTC. It specifies CASSPWGVGYGYTF.

This sequence joins TRBV19 and TRBJ1-1, with TRBD1 as a possible D gene (5 bases). The CDR3 loop spans 14 amino acids. Looked up from germline, CDR1 is LNHDA and CDR2 is SQIVND (reference sequence). V was pared by 5 bases and J by 4 bases, with 14 bases between. The CDR3 region is CASSFGTTSTEAFF. The CDR3 DNA follows: TGTGCCAGTAGTTTCGGGACGACTAGCACTGAAGCTTTCTTT.

Concerning this clone: The sample holds other DNA sequences that translate to the same CDR3. V gene TRBV15 combines with J gene TRBJ2-7; 8 bases fit TRBD1. In germline, CDR1 is LNHNV, CDR2 YYDKDF (reference sequence). The CDR3 has 14 residues. Unmatched junction bases numbered 4, after V lost 2 bases and J lost 4 bases. CDR3 in DNA: TGTGCCACCAGCAGACAGGGGGCTTCTTACGAGCAGTACTTC. Translated: CATSRQGASYEQYF. The whole variable domain, remainder taken from reference TRBV15 and TRBJ2-7, is DAMVIQNPRYQVTQFGKPVTLSCSQTLNHNVMYWYQQKSSQAPKLLFHYYDKDFNNEADTPDNFQSRRPNTSFCFLDIRSPGLGDTAMYLCATSRQGASYEQYFGPGTRLTVT.

The V gene is TRBV7-9, the J gene TRBJ1-3; TRBD1 aligns across 7 bases. There are 18 residues in the CDR3. Germline assignment: CDR1 SEHNR and CDR2 FQNEAQ (reference sequence). V lost 1 base, J lost 0 bases, and 9 bases stayed unmatched. The CDR3 DNA reads TGTGCCAGCAGCTTAGGGAAGGGGGCGACCTACTCTGGAAACACCATATATTTT. Its translation is CASSLGKGATYSGNTIYF.

This clone was counted between two and nine times. The gene calls are TRBV6-1 and TRBJ2-7; TRBD1 agrees at 8 bases. The CDR3 contains 14 residues. Germline V gives CDR1 MNHNS, CDR2 SASEGT. J lost 0 bases, V lost 7 bases, and 5 bases had no gene match. The CDR3 loop reads CASKGQASSYEQYF. The CDR3 DNA reads as TGTGCCAGCAAGGGACAGGCTAGCTCCTACGAGCAGTACTTC.

This chain links TRBV2 with TRBJ1-2; D is uncertain. This CDR3 region has 16 residues. Trimming removed 0 bases at V and 0 bases at J, with 11 bases between. Germline-derived CDR1 and CDR2 are SNHLY and FYNNEI. CDR3 in DNA: TGTGCCAGCAGTGAAGCGCTAGGAGATGCTAACTATGGCTACACCTTC. It yields the protein CASSEALGDANYGYTF. Based on the CDR3 plus reference TRBV2 and TRBJ1-2, the full variable domain is EPEVTQTPSHQVTQMGQEVILRCVPISNHLYFYWYRQILGQKVEFLVSFYNNEISEKSEIFDDQFSVERPDGSNFTLKIRSTKLEDSAMYFCASSEALGDANYGYTFGSGTRLTVV.

The chain is built from TRBV29-1 and TRBJ2-5; 8 bases line up with TRBD2. The DNA end lines up better with TRBJ2-7; the J call may be wrong. The CDR3 consists of 15 residues. The germline V gene has CDR1 SQVTM and CDR2 ANQGSEA. The CDR3 region is CSGPCSGEPSYEQYF. DNA of the CDR3: TGCAGCGGTCCCTGTAGCGGGGAACCTTCCTACGAGCAGTACTTC.